These 27 T cell receptor beta chains share one sample of origin, sequenced in a study of T cell repertoires in cytomegalovirus infection (dated by TCRdb to between 2018 and 2020). Sequenced on an Illumina HiSeq 1500. The public reads were run again by TCRdb, first through fastp at Q25 and then through MiXCR, and only productive beta chains were kept. Each CDR3 protein gets just one entry, which takes the most common genes and DNA from the rows behind it. In this sample the table shows some 300,000 distinct CDR3 sequences, roughly an eighth of which occur a single time. 7% to 9.5% of the sample is held by the ten biggest clonotypes. The sequencing sample was made of PBMCs. Receptors were obtained from a human donor in good health (CMV status not recorded). Some clones in this sample may be carry-over from other donors' samples.

This clonotype occurred a few times. The V and J genes are TRBV5-1 and TRBJ2-3; 11 nucleotides align to TRBD1. The CDR3 extends over 14 amino acids. The trim removed 7 bases at V and 4 bases at J, leaving 5 bases unmatched. CDR1 SGHRS and CDR2 YFSETQ come from the germline V gene. The CDR3, as DNA: TGCGCCAGCCACCGGGACAGGGGGTCAGATACGCAGTATTTT. Translated, it gives CASHRDRGSDTQYF.

V is TRBV6-4 and J is TRBJ2-1; tentatively, D is TRBD1 (6 bases). V shed 4 bases and J shed 2 bases, with 12 bases lying between them. CDR1 is MRHNA, CDR2 SNTAGT, per germline. The CDR3 sequence is 15 residues long. CDR3 coding DNA: TGTGCCAGCAGTGCAGGGGACACCGCCTACAATGAGCAGTTCTTC. It is translated as CASSAGDTAYNEQFF.

This clonotype was detected ten times or more. This sequence joins TRBV14 and TRBJ2-1; 10 bases are shared with TRBD2. Germline V gene sequence: CDR1 SGHDN, CDR2 FVKESK. The CDR3 has 14 amino acids. J was trimmed by 9 bases and V by 4 bases; bases with no gene match: 6. The chain's CDR3 is CASSRTSGRGEQFF. CDR3 DNA: TGTGCCAGCAGCCGGACTAGCGGTCGGGGTGAGCAGTTCTTC. The full variable domain, with the rest looked up from reference TRBV14 and TRBJ2-1, is EAGVTQFPSHSVIEKGQTVTLRCDPISGHDNLYWYRRVMGKEIKFLLHFVKESKQDESGMPNNRFLAERTGGTYSTLKVQPAELEDSGVYFCASSRTSGRGEQFFGPGTRLTVL.

This clonotype was seen ten or more times. This chain joins TRBV7-8 and TRBJ1-4; D is undetermined. Germline CDR1 and CDR2: SGHVS and FQNEAQ. The CDR3 has 16 residues. Between the trimmed V and J ends, which lost 2 bases and 6 bases, there was a span of 16 bases. CDR3 loop: CASSLLDEMVYEKLFF. In DNA form, the CDR3 reads TGTGCCAGCAGCTTACTGGATGAGATGGTTTATGAAAAACTGTTTTTT.

Ten or more counts support this clonotype. The chain couples TRBV28 to TRBJ2-7; no definite D call. This CDR3 has 13 residues. Germline CDR1 reads MDHEN; CDR2 reads SYDVKM. With 6 bases removed from V and 3 bases from J, the gap between germline ends came to 12 bases. The CDR3 protein is CASSAAGRYEQYF. CDR3 in DNA: TGTGCCAGCAGCGCCGCTGGACGCTACGAGCAGTACTTC.

J is TRBJ1-2 and V is TRBV5-1; a possible D gene is TRBD1 (6 bases). The V gene's germline CDR1 is SGHRS and CDR2 YFSETQ. This CDR3 contains 15 residues. Trimming removed 4 bases from V and 4 bases from J, with 17 bases in between. For the CDR3, the DNA is TGCGCCAGCAGCGTTGAAGGACAAGGGGGCTATGGCTACACCTTC. Translation gives CASSVEGQGGYGYTF.

This clonotype has at least ten counts. The rearrangement links TRBV7-2 to TRBJ1-5; no firm D call. The CDR3 extends over 15 amino acids. CDR1 and CDR2 (germline): SGHTA, FQGNSA. V lost 5 bases, J lost 0 bases, and 11 bases lay in between. CDR3 in amino acids: CASSPGLYSNQPQHF. The CDR3 DNA follows: TGTGCCAGCAGCCCCGGCCTATATAGCAATCAGCCCCAGCATTTT.

The V gene is TRBV29-1, the J gene TRBJ2-7; D gene ambiguous. CDR3 length equals 11 residues. Trimming cost V 7 bases and J 2 bases, with 9 bases left between them. Germline values: CDR1 SQVTM, CDR2 ANQGSEA. This chain's CDR3 is CSARTAYEQYF. The CDR3 DNA reads as TGCAGCGCGAGGACGGCCTACGAGCAGTACTTC.

The table lists this clonotype with many counts. The chain has TRBV7-2 and TRBJ2-3; no clear D gene. The V gene lost 7 bases and the J gene lost 6 bases, with 11 bases spanning the gap. This CDR3 is 12 amino acids long. Germline V gene data show CDR1 as SGHTA and CDR2 as FQGNSA. CDR3 sequence reads: CASTLRTDTQYF. CDR3 nucleotides: TGTGCCAGCACCCTAAGAACGGATACGCAGTATTTT.

The gene calls are TRBV29-1 and TRBJ2-3, with D perhaps TRBD1 (6 bases). V was clipped by 5 bases and J by 2 bases, with 14 bases between them. The CDR3 runs 14 residues. CDR1 is SQVTM and CDR2 is ANQGSEA in the germline V gene. The chain's CDR3 is CSVLGQFSTDTQYF. The CDR3, as DNA: TGCAGCGTTCTAGGACAGTTCTCCACAGATACGCAGTATTTT.

In its sample, this clonotype was seen many times. The V and J genes are TRBV28 and TRBJ2-7; tentatively, D is TRBD2 (5 bases). The V and J ends lost 6 bases and 3 bases respectively, with 24 bases between them. Germline V gene lookup returns CDR1 MDHEN and CDR2 SYDVKM. The CDR3 runs 17 residues. CDR3 protein: CASSPHWASSDSYEQYF. CDR3 in DNA: TGTGCCAGCAGCCCACATTGGGCTAGCTCAGATAGCTACGAGCAGTACTTC.

This chain connects TRBV20-1 to TRBJ2-3; TRBD2 agrees at 9 bases. Germline CDR1 and CDR2: DFQATT and SNEGSKA (reference sequence). Trimming took 3 bases from V and 6 from J; bases not matched to a gene: 10. The length of the CDR3 is 15 residues. The CDR3 sequence: CSASLLAGDSDTQYF. The CDR3 nucleotides are TGCAGTGCTAGCTTGTTAGCGGGAGATTCGGATACGCAGTATTTT.

This clonotype came up a few times. The chain recombines TRBV7-6 with TRBJ2-1, with D unclear. CDR1 is SGHVS, CDR2 FNYEAQ, per germline. Trimming took off 2 bases at V and 15 bases at J, with 17 bases between the two ends. This CDR3 has 13 amino acids. The CDR3 DNA reads TGTGCCAGCAGCTTATCCACCTCGACCGCAGGGTTCTTC. It encodes CASSLSTSTAGFF.

This clonotype was seen a few times. The V gene is TRBV20-1, the J gene TRBJ2-5; perhaps TRBD1 as D (7 bases). V was cut by 1 base and J by 5 bases, with 20 bases left in between. The CDR3 runs 16 residues. Germline V lookup: CDR1 DFQATT, CDR2 SNEGSKA (reference sequence). The CDR3 sequence is CSARARHRGGLETQYF. CDR3 coding DNA: TGCAGTGCTAGAGCGCGCCACAGGGGAGGATTGGAGACCCAGTACTTC.

This clonotype came up many times. The V and J genes are TRBV7-2 and TRBJ2-5; TRBD1 is a possible D gene (6 bases). The germline V and J ends were trimmed by 1 base and 5 bases, with 11 bases remaining between them. The CDR3 totals 14 residues. Germline loops: CDR1 SGHTA, CDR2 FQGNSA. CDR3 amino acids: CASSLVGASETQYF. The CDR3, as DNA: TGTGCCAGCAGCTTAGTGGGGGCGTCGGAGACCCAGTACTTC. Looking up the rest from reference TRBV7-2 and TRBJ2-5 gives the full variable domain: GAGVSQSPSNKVTEKGKDVELRCDPISGHTALYWYRQSLGQGLEFLIYFQGNSAPDKSGLPSDRFSAERTGGSVSTLTIQRTQQEDSAVYLCASSLVGASETQYFGPGTRLLVL.

This clonotype was seen many times. The chain links TRBV28 to TRBJ1-5, with D perhaps TRBD1 (6 bases). CDR1 is MDHEN, CDR2 SYDVKM, per germline. The CDR3 is 19 amino acids. Between the trimmed V and J ends, which lost 6 bases and 2 bases, there was a span of 26 bases. CDR3 residues: CASSWGPSIDRSGNQPQHF. The CDR3 DNA sequence: TGTGCCAGCAGCTGGGGGCCATCCATCGACAGGTCGGGCAATCAGCCCCAGCATTTT.

The chain recombines TRBV7-4 with TRBJ1-4; possibly TRBD1 for D (5 bases). The length of the CDR3 is 15 residues. Germline V CDR1 and CDR2: SGHVT, SQSDAQ. V was shortened by 3 bases and J by 5 bases, with 13 bases between the two germline ends. The CDR3 is CASSFAGRGNEKLFF. For the CDR3, the DNA is TGTGCCAGCAGCTTTGCGGGACGGGGCAATGAAAAACTGTTTTTT.

This clonotype was counted between two and nine times. This sequence joins TRBV29-1 and TRBJ2-2; 8 bases fit TRBD2. V trimming: 4 bases; J trimming: 6 bases; junction bases outside the gene matches: 7. This CDR3 comprises 14 residues. Per germline, CDR1 SQVTM and CDR2 ANQGSEA. CDR3 sequence reads: CSVVRGGDPGELFF. CDR3 bases: TGCAGCGTTGTTCGGGGGGGCGATCCCGGGGAGCTGTTTTTT.

The chain is built from TRBV11-2 and TRBJ1-1; unclear D gene. CDR1 and CDR2 (germline): SGHAT, FQNNGV. With 1 base removed from V and 4 bases from J, the gap between germline ends came to 7 bases. CDR3 length: 13 residues. The CDR3: CASSLVGTTEAFF. CDR3 in DNA: TGTGCCAGCAGCTTAGTAGGAACCACTGAAGCTTTCTTT.

This clonotype was detected ten times or more. A read error is possible here, since a much larger clone lies one base away. The chain recombines TRBV6-6 with TRBJ2-1; TRBD2 aligns across 9 bases. The CDR3 totals 16 residues. J lost 0 bases, V lost 6 bases, and 6 bases had no gene match. From germline, CDR1 is MNHNY and CDR2 SVGAGI (reference sequence). CDR3 in DNA: TGTGCCAGCAGCCAAACTAGCGGGTACTCCTACAATGAGCAGTTCTTC. It yields the protein CASSQTSGYSYNEQFF.

The chain carries TRBV23-1 and TRBJ1-6; D unresolved. TRBV23-1 is filed as an ORF, its function uncertain. The CDR3 spans 16 residues. V lost 0 bases to trimming and J lost 6 bases, with 12 bases between them. The CDR3 DNA follows: TGCGCCAGCAGTCAATCAAGAAGGCAGCTTAATTCACCCCTCCACTTT. It codes for CASSQSRRQLNSPLHF.

There are a few counts of this clonotype. The V and J genes are TRBV12-5 and TRBJ2-7; D is ambiguous. Germline V gene sequence: CDR1 LGHNT, CDR2 FRNRAP. This CDR3 comprises 13 residues. V gave up 4 bases and J gave up 6 bases, with 13 bases separating them. This chain's CDR3 is CASGCSTLLEQYF. As DNA, the CDR3 is TGTGCTAGTGGTTGCTCGACACTTCTCGAGCAGTACTTC.

This clonotype came up a few times. V and J are TRBV10-3 and TRBJ1-5; TRBD1 agrees at 9 bases. Germline loops: CDR1 ENHRY, CDR2 SYGVKD. CDR3 length: 15 amino acids. Trimming took 6 bases from V and 5 from J; bases not matched to a gene: 8. CDR3 protein: CAISRTGEGDQPQHF. CDR3 nucleotide sequence: TGTGCCATCAGCAGGACAGGGGAAGGAGATCAGCCCCAGCATTTT.

This clonotype was observed a few times. The chain carries TRBV12-3 or TRBV12-4 and TRBJ1-5; tentatively, D is TRBD1 (5 bases). The CDR3 has 16 amino acids. The V and J ends lost 3 bases and 0 bases respectively, with 12 bases between them. The CDR3 sequence is CASSLEGAASNQPQHF. The CDR3 nucleotides are TGTGCCAGCAGTTTGGAAGGGGCAGCTAGCAATCAGCCCCAGCATTTT.

V usage is TRBV5-1 and J usage is TRBJ2-5; 7 bases map to TRBD2. CDR1 and CDR2 (germline): SGHRS, YFSETQ. Unmatched junction bases numbered 10, after V lost 4 bases and J lost 4 bases. This CDR3 has 15 amino acids. Here the CDR3 reads CASSPLGTMGETQYF. CDR3 DNA sequence: TGCGCCAGCAGCCCTCTCGGGACTATGGGAGAGACCCAGTACTTC.

The chain has TRBV29-1 and TRBJ1-1; D uncertain. The CDR3 consists of 10 residues. Germline lookup yields CDR1 SQVTM and CDR2 ANQGSEA. With 6 bases removed from V and 8 bases from J, the gap between germline ends came to 10 bases. CDR3 region: CSVGMGEAFF. The CDR3 nucleotides are TGCAGCGTCGGCATGGGGGAAGCTTTCTTT.

At least ten counts were recorded for this clonotype. The gene calls are TRBV7-3 and TRBJ2-7; the match to TRBD2 covers 8 bases. The germline gives CDR1 SGHTA, CDR2 FQGTGA. V dropped 5 bases and J dropped 0; count of bases not matched to a gene: 12. The CDR3 runs to 17 residues. The CDR3 here is CASSPSSSGGGSYEQYF. As DNA, the CDR3 is TGTGCCAGCAGCCCAAGTTCAAGCGGGGGTGGCTCCTACGAGCAGTACTTC.